A selection of T cell receptor beta chains follows, all from one sample in a study of shared clonotypes between healthy human individuals. Using immunoSEQ multiplex PCR, the repertoire was profiled, and TCRdb retains in-frame clones only, with some absent. Of around 2.5 million clones listed, 90% to 95% are singletons. The sample comprised naive CD4+ T cells from PBMCs. The receptor source for this set is a man aged 18 to 30 in good health. Some clones in this sample may be carry-over from other donors' samples. The CDR3 runs from the conserved cysteine through the conserved F or W. A D gene is named only where the DNA matches it firmly. A row's size may be missing; if present it is once, few, many or a size class.

d_gene | abundance | j_gene | v_gene | CDR3aa | CDR3nt
- | - | TRBJ2-3 | TRBV5-1 | CASSFDGIFASTDTQYF | TGCGCCAGCAGCTTTGACGGGATTTTCGCAAGCACAGATACGCAGTATTTT
TRBD1 | once | TRBJ2-7 | TRBV5-1 | CACRDSSYEQYF | TGCGCCTGCAGGGACAGCTCCTACGAGCAGTACTTC
TRBD1 | - | TRBJ2-7 | TRBV29-1 | CSVPGQGLDEQYF | TGCAGCGTCCCCGGACAGGGGCTCGACGAGCAGTACTTC
TRBD1 | - | TRBJ2-7 | TRBV5-5 | CASSSVGTGALYEQYF | TGTGCCAGCAGCTCGGTAGGGACAGGGGCCCTCTACGAGCAGTACTTC
- | - | TRBJ1-1 | TRBV6-5 | CASSSTAGSTEAFF | TGTGCCAGCAGTTCCACCGCCGGGAGCACTGAAGCTTTCTTT
TRBD2 | - | TRBJ2-3 | TRBV5-1 | CASSLSSGSRADTQYF | TGCGCCAGCAGCTTGAGTAGCGGGAGCCGCGCAGATACGCAGTATTTT
TRBD2 | - | TRBJ2-7 | TRBV10-2 | CASSRGAYEQYF | TGCGCCAGCTCCCGGGGGGCCTACGAGCAGTACTTC
TRBD1 | - | TRBJ2-7 | TRBV19 | CASSFDRGYGEQYF | TGTGCCAGTAGTTTCGACAGGGGATACGGCGAGCAGTACTTC
- | - | TRBJ2-1 | TRBV4-1 | CASSGLGGGKINEQFF | TGCGCCAGCAGCGGGCTGGGCGGGGGCAAAATAAATGAGCAGTTCTTC
- | - | TRBJ1-2 | TRBV5-1 | CASSSNGIDYGYTF | TGCGCCAGCAGCTCGAACGGTATTGACTATGGCTACACCTTC
- | - | TRBJ2-7 | TRBV28 | CASSLWAGSYEQYF | TGTGCCAGCAGTTTATGGGCAGGATCCTACGAGCAGTACTTC
- | - | TRBJ2-7 | TRBV18 | CASSPQEGLHEQYF | TGTGCCAGCTCACCTCAAGAGGGTTTACACGAGCAGTACTTC
- | once | TRBJ2-3 | TRBV5-4 | CASSSTPGSTDTQYF | TGTGCCAGCAGCTCGACCCCAGGGAGCACAGATACGCAGTATTTT
- | - | TRBJ2-1 | TRBV28 | CASSSPLGANEQFF | TGTGCCAGCAGTTCCCCCCTCGGGGCCAATGAGCAGTTCTTC
- | - | TRBJ2-2 | TRBV5-1 | CASREQAGAGELFF | TGCGCCAGCAGGGAACAGGCGGGTGCCGGGGAGCTGTTTTTT
- | - | TRBJ2-6 | TRBV28 | CASSFSRAGANVLTF | TGTGCCAGCAGTTTTTCTCGCGCTGGGGCCAACGTCCTGACTTTC
TRBD1 | - | TRBJ1-5 | TRBV14 | CASREDRPWSNQPQHF | TGTGCCAGCAGGGAGGACAGGCCTTGGAGCAATCAGCCCCAGCATTTT
- | - | TRBJ2-3 | TRBV20-1 | CSPTDTQYF | TGCAGCCCCACAGATACGCAGTATTTT
TRBD1 | - | TRBJ2-7 | TRBV5-1 | CASSLGQGPSYEQYF | TGCGCCAGCAGCTTGGGACAGGGCCCCTCCTACGAGCAGTACTTC
TRBD1 | - | TRBJ2-2 | TRBV5-1 | CASSSVGVDRVNTGELFF | TGCGCCAGCAGCTCCGTTGGTGTGGACAGGGTAAACACCGGGGAGCTGTTTTTT
TRBD2 | - | TRBJ2-3 | TRBV28 | CASSRGAGGTDTQYF | TGTGCCAGCAGTCGTGGGGCGGGAGGCACAGATACGCAGTATTTT
- | - | TRBJ1-1 | TRBV7-9 | CASSLTVMNTEAFF | TGTGCCAGCAGTTTGACAGTCATGAACACTGAAGCTTTCTTT
TRBD1 | - | TRBJ2-3 | TRBV7-3 | CASSRQGGNTQYF | TGTGCCAGCAGCCGACAGGGTGGGAATACGCAGTATTTT
- | - | TRBJ2-7 | TRBV5-1 | CASSDGGTASYEQYF | TGCGCCAGCAGCGACGGAGGGACAGCCAGCTACGAGCAGTACTTC
- | - | TRBJ2-1 | TRBV21-1 | CASRTGGSGSSDEQFF | TGTGCCAGCAGGACTGGGGGTAGCGGGAGTAGCGATGAGCAGTTCTTC
- | - | TRBJ1-2 | TRBV7-2 | CASSLEANYGYTF | TGTGCCAGCAGCTTAGAAGCTAACTATGGCTACACCTTC
- | - | TRBJ2-5 | TRBV10-3 | CAISPGPETQYF | TGTGCCATCAGCCCGGGCCCAGAGACCCAGTACTTC
TRBD1 | - | TRBJ1-5 | TRBV28 | CASSLVQGGTPQHF | TGTGCCAGCAGTTTGGTACAGGGGGGGACGCCCCAGCATTTT
- | once | TRBJ1-2 | TRBV10-3 | CAISEYDSANYGYTF | TGTGCCATCAGTGAATACGACAGCGCTAACTATGGCTACACCTTC
- | once | TRBJ1-5 | TRBV5-1 | CASSRLVGQPQHF | TGCGCCAGCAGCCGGTTAGTGGGTCAGCCCCAGCATTTT
- | - | TRBJ1-3 | TRBV10-3 | CAISESRGGNTIYF | TGTGCCATCAGTGAGTCTCGGGGGGGAAACACCATATATTTT
- | - | TRBJ1-2 | TRBV5-4 | CASSLPDSYGYTF | TGTGCCAGCAGCCTGCCTGACAGCTATGGCTACACCTTC
- | - | TRBJ2-6 | TRBV27 | CASSPKGWTWSSGANVLTF | TGTGCCAGCAGCCCCAAGGGGTGGACCTGGAGCTCTGGGGCCAACGTCCTGACTTTC
- | - | TRBJ2-7 | TRBV5-1 | CASSLDQGSYEQYF | TGCGCCAGCAGCTTGGATCAGGGCTCCTACGAGCAGTACTTC
- | - | TRBJ1-1 | TRBV10-3 | CAISEGQVMNTEAFF | TGTGCCATCAGTGAAGGGCAGGTGATGAACACTGAAGCTTTCTTT
- | - | TRBJ2-3 | TRBV7-2 | CASSLDRTTDTQYF | TGTGCCAGCAGCTTGGACAGAACCACAGATACGCAGTATTTT
- | - | TRBJ2-3 | TRBV27 | CASSLPQTDTQYF | TGTGCCAGCAGTTTGCCCCAGACAGATACGCAGTATTTT
TRBD1 | - | TRBJ2-7 | TRBV18 | CASSPGQATYEQYF | TGTGCCAGCTCACCGGGACAGGCCACCTACGAGCAGTACTTC
TRBD1 | - | TRBJ1-5 | TRBV7-9 | CASSPAPGQGSNQPQHF | TGTGCCAGCAGCCCAGCTCCGGGACAGGGATCGAATCAGCCCCAGCATTTT
TRBD2 | - | TRBJ2-5 | TRBV7-2 | CASRRGLAAVGETQYF | TGTGCCAGCAGGCGAGGACTAGCGGCCGTAGGAGAGACCCAGTACTTC
- | - | TRBJ1-2 | TRBV27 | CASSLSGRRPNNYGYTF | TGTGCCAGCAGTTTAAGCGGCAGGAGACCGAATAACTATGGCTACACCTTC
- | - | TRBJ1-1 | TRBV29-1 | CSFAVQPNTEAFF | TGCAGCTTCGCCGTACAGCCGAACACTGAAGCTTTCTTT
- | - | TRBJ1-2 | TRBV4-3 | CASSQDRAGSGYGYTF | TGCGCCAGCAGCCAAGATCGGGCCGGCTCGGGCTATGGCTACACCTTC
- | - | TRBJ2-1 | TRBV5-1 | CASSYPPDGGIGDEQFF | TGCGCCAGCAGCTACCCACCTGATGGGGGCATTGGGGATGAGCAGTTCTTC
- | - | TRBJ1-2 | TRBV19 | CASSSRDTRNGYTF | TGTGCCAGTAGCAGCCGGGACACAAGGAATGGCTACACCTTC
- | - | TRBJ2-5 | TRBV19 | CASSIADETQYF | TGTGCCAGTAGTATAGCAGACGAGACCCAGTACTTC
- | - | TRBJ1-3 | TRBV5-1 | CASSLHPDSSGNTIYF | TGCGCCAGCAGCCTACACCCGGACAGCTCTGGAAACACCATATATTTT
- | - | TRBJ2-7 | TRBV29-1 | CSAGGGGRYEQYF | TGCAGCGCGGGTGGGGGAGGCCGCTACGAGCAGTACTTC
TRBD1 | once | TRBJ1-5 | TRBV2 | CASSGQGINQPQHF | TGTGCCAGCAGTGGACAGGGGATTAATCAGCCCCAGCATTTT
TRBD2 | - | TRBJ2-3 | TRBV5-1 | CASSGTSGSDTQYF | TGCGCCAGCTCAGGGACTAGCGGGAGTGATACGCAGTATTTT
- | - | TRBJ2-3 | TRBV5-1 | CASSPELSPDTQYF | TGCGCCAGCAGCCCAGAACTAAGTCCAGATACGCAGTATTTT
TRBD2 | once | TRBJ2-7 | TRBV9 | CASSVGVAGGYEQYF | TGTGCCAGCAGCGTAGGGGTAGCGGGAGGGTACGAGCAGTACTTC
- | - | TRBJ1-2 | TRBV5-1 | CASSLAQGGGYTF | TGCGCCAGCAGCTTAGCCCAGGGAGGTGGCTACACCTTC
TRBD2 | - | TRBJ2-1 | TRBV28 | CASSFLLKLTGGSYNEQFF | TGTGCCAGCAGTTTTCTCCTCAAATTAACGGGAGGCTCCTACAATGAGCAGTTCTTC